This T cell receptor beta chain was sequenced in a study of blood T cell repertoires in COVID-19. As concerns this clone: The junction does not match germline at one end; this may be a read error.

Cohorts were determined from participant-reported clinical history. This CDR3 has 15 amino acids. Germline V CDR1 and CDR2: SGHNT, YYREEE (reference sequence). The table came from immunoSEQ multiplex PCR; TCRdb's copy has only in-frame clones and leaves some out. This table holds approximately 190,000 clones, about 85% found once. V gene TRBV5-4 combines with J gene TRBJ2-7; maybe TRBD2 (6 bases). The source is a woman in her thirties or forties in a cohort exposed to, infected with or recovered from COVID-19 (not recorded which). Sequencing was performed on PBMCs or T cells enriched from blood (not recorded which). CDR3 loop: CASRLGLPEAHEQYF. The CDR3 coding sequence is TGTGCCAGCAGATTGGGACTTCCCGAAGCCCACGAGCAGTACTTC.